This T cell receptor (beta chain) was captured in a study of post-analysis software for immune sequencing data. Libraries were made from TCR beta cDNA, and they carried unique molecular identifiers. A single record per CDR3 protein comes from TCRdb applying MiXCR to the PCR reads. Of roughly 160,000 distinct CDR3 sequences listed, 36% were seen once; the top ten hold 28%. This clonotype was counted between two and nine times. Germline V lookup: CDR1 SEHNR, CDR2 FQNEAQ (reference sequence). CDR3 size: 12 residues. V was clipped by 1 base and J by 8 bases, with 8 bases between them. The chain has TRBV7-9 and TRBJ1-2, with D unclear. This specimen consisted of blood, obtained after autologous hematopoietic stem cell transplantation. The sequence was obtained from a girl aged 5-17 years with multiple sclerosis. CDR3 bases: TGTGCCAGCAGCTTAGATTTTGAGGGCTACACCTTC. Translating it yields CASSLDFEGYTF.